A selection of T cell receptor beta chains follows, all from one sample in a study of blood T cells in healthy people across ages. TCRdb ran MiXCR on the 5' RACE reads and lists one entry per CDR3 protein. In the table there are 900,000 to 950,000 distinct CDR3 sequences, roughly 29% of which are singletons. This sample also appeared in a second study, on T cells of mothers and their children.

What was sequenced was blood. The source is a woman between 35 and 50 years old in good health. Each CDR3 is given with its conserved first and last residue. The order of the fields is D gene, J gene, clone size, V gene, CDR3 protein, CDR3 DNA. The D gene is left open where the match is weak. Only part of the rows carry a size: once, few, many, or a class if the clone is expanded.

d_call: NA; j_call: TRBJ2-7; clone_size: many; v_call: TRBV27; cdr3_aa: CASSARVDRPSGEQYF; cdr3_nt: TGTGCCAGCAGTGCCCGTGTCGACCGACCTTCCGGCGAGCAGTACTTC
d_call: TRBD2; j_call: TRBJ2-7; clone_size: many; v_call: TRBV2; cdr3_aa: CASSGSGGSYEQYF; cdr3_nt: TGTGCCAGCAGTGGCAGCGGGGGTTCCTACGAGCAGTACTTC
d_call: NA; j_call: TRBJ1-2; clone_size: few; v_call: TRBV12-3/TRBV12-4; cdr3_aa: CASGTGGHYGYTF; cdr3_nt: TGTGCCAGCGGCACGGGAGGGCACTATGGCTACACCTTC
d_call: NA; j_call: TRBJ1-1; clone_size: few; v_call: TRBV20-1; cdr3_aa: CSGDGLSAEAFF; cdr3_nt: TGCAGTGGCGATGGTTTAAGCGCTGAAGCTTTCTTT
d_call: NA; j_call: TRBJ1-2; clone_size: few; v_call: TRBV15; cdr3_aa: CATSRGGRYNYGYTF; cdr3_nt: TGTGCCACCAGCAGAGGGGGAAGGTATAACTATGGCTACACCTTC
d_call: NA; j_call: TRBJ2-1; clone_size: few; v_call: TRBV9; cdr3_aa: CASSVDNLGEQFF; cdr3_nt: TGTGCCAGCAGCGTAGACAATTTGGGGGAGCAGTTCTTC
d_call: NA; j_call: TRBJ2-3; clone_size: many; v_call: TRBV7-6; cdr3_aa: CASSPPDRTDTQYF; cdr3_nt: TGTGCCAGCAGCCCGCCCGACCGCACAGATACGCAGTATTTT
d_call: NA; j_call: TRBJ2-7; clone_size: many; v_call: TRBV5-1; cdr3_aa: CASRDRDYEQYF; cdr3_nt: TGCGCCAGCAGAGACAGAGACTACGAGCAGTACTTC
d_call: NA; j_call: TRBJ1-1; clone_size: NA; v_call: TRBV5-1; cdr3_aa: CASSSRQSEHRTTEAFF; cdr3_nt: TGCGCCAGCAGCTCTCGACAGTCGGAACATAGGACCACTGAAGCTTTCTTT
d_call: NA; j_call: TRBJ1-5; clone_size: NA; v_call: TRBV7-6; cdr3_aa: CASSANRNQPQHF; cdr3_nt: TGTGCCAGCAGCGCCAACAGAAATCAGCCCCAGCATTTT
d_call: NA; j_call: TRBJ2-5; clone_size: NA; v_call: TRBV7-8; cdr3_aa: CASHPDFYRAGETQYF; cdr3_nt: TGTGCCAGCCACCCGGACTTCTACAGGGCTGGAGAGACCCAGTACTTC
d_call: TRBD1; j_call: TRBJ2-7; clone_size: few; v_call: TRBV5-1; cdr3_aa: CASSSSRDRVPYEQYF; cdr3_nt: TGCGCCAGCAGCAGCAGCCGGGACAGGGTACCCTACGAGCAGTACTTC
d_call: NA; j_call: TRBJ1-1; clone_size: once; v_call: TRBV7-2; cdr3_aa: CASSRRGFAEAFF; cdr3_nt: TGTGCCAGCAGCCGACGAGGGTTCGCTGAAGCTTTCTTT
d_call: NA; j_call: TRBJ1-1; clone_size: many; v_call: TRBV20-1; cdr3_aa: CSAERGNTEAFF; cdr3_nt: TGCAGTGCAGAACGGGGGAACACTGAAGCTTTCTTT
d_call: TRBD1; j_call: TRBJ2-4; clone_size: few; v_call: TRBV7-9; cdr3_aa: CASSPDRADIQYF; cdr3_nt: TGTGCCAGCAGCCCCGACAGGGCGGACATTCAGTACTTC
d_call: NA; j_call: TRBJ2-1; clone_size: few; v_call: TRBV7-7; cdr3_aa: CASSLGLHGDNEQFF; cdr3_nt: TGTGCTAGCAGCTTAGGCCTTCACGGAGACAATGAGCAGTTCTTC
d_call: TRBD2; j_call: TRBJ2-3; clone_size: NA; v_call: TRBV9; cdr3_aa: CASSRGLAPDTQYF; cdr3_nt: TGTGCCAGCAGTCGAGGACTAGCCCCAGATACGCAGTATTTT